Presented here are 14 T cell receptor beta chains from one specimen sequenced in a study of naive and memory T cell subsets. Both TRBC1 and TRBC2 were covered by a beta constant-region primer of two equimolar oligonucleotides. Four rounds of PCR amplified the ligated cDNA using nested alpha and beta constant-region primers plus SP2. From the UMI-ligation and nested PCR reads, TCRdb called clonotypes with MiXCR, one entry per CDR3 protein. The table lists about 120,000 distinct CDR3 sequences, roughly 32% of them singletons. The specimen sequenced was central memory CD4+ T cells from blood. The receptors here all came from a human donor in good health.

V is TRBV29-1 and J is TRBJ2-2, with D hard to call. Germline V gives CDR1 SQVTM, CDR2 ANQGSEA. This CDR3 has 11 residues. The V gene lost 7 bases and the J gene lost 3 bases, with 6 bases spanning the gap. CDR3 coding DNA: TGCAGCGCTGCCGACACCGGGGAGCTGTTTTTT. It encodes CSAADTGELFF.

The V call is TRBV5-1, the J call TRBJ2-1; 7 bases map to TRBD2. Germline CDR1 reads SGHRS; CDR2 reads YFSETQ. V lost 0 bases to trimming and J lost 8 bases; unmatched junction nucleotides: 8. CDR3 size: 15 residues. The CDR3 DNA reads as TGCGCCAGCAGCTTGGGCCGACTAGCCACCTATGAGCAGTTCTTC. Amino acid sequence: CASSLGRLATYEQFF.

The chain is built from TRBV20-1 and TRBJ2-1; a possible D gene is TRBD2 (6 bases). This CDR3 spans 16 amino acids. V was trimmed by 2 bases and J by 0 bases, leaving 14 bases between them. Germline V CDR1 and CDR2: DFQATT, SNEGSKA (reference sequence). This CDR3 is CSARLSGPSSYNEQFF. Written as DNA, the CDR3 is TGCAGTGCTAGATTGAGCGGGCCTAGCTCCTACAATGAGCAGTTCTTC.

This clonotype was detected only a few times. V is TRBV11-3 and J is TRBJ1-1; 8 bases agree with TRBD1. Germline V gene sequence: CDR1 SGHNT, CDR2 YENEEA. V shed 5 bases and J 5 bases; nucleotides not matched to a gene: 4. This CDR3 spans 13 amino acids. The CDR3, as DNA: TGTGCCAGCAGCCGGCGGACAGGGACTGAAGCTTTCTTT. Translating it yields CASSRRTGTEAFF.

Only a few counts were recorded for this clonotype. An end of the junction does not agree with germline; a read error may underlie this. The chain links TRBV6-2 or TRBV6-3 to TRBJ1-2; unclear D gene. The CDR3 runs 12 residues. The germline V gene encodes CDR1 MNHEY and CDR2 SVGEGT. The DNA for the CDR3 is TGTGCCAGCAGTTACTCGTTGGGCAACCACTTCTTC. This codes for CASSYSLGNHFF.

Worth noting for this clonotype: At one boundary the junction diverges from the germline segment, which might be a read error. The chain joins TRBV6-6 to TRBJ2-7, with D maybe TRBD1 (5 bases). The CDR3 is made up of 15 amino acids. Germline V lookup: CDR1 MNHNY, CDR2 SVGAGI (reference sequence). The CDR3 nucleotides read TGTGCCAGCCGCTCAACCGCAGGGAATTGGTACGAGCAGTGCTTC. Translated, it gives CASRSTAGNWYEQCF.

This chain connects TRBV7-9 to TRBJ2-1, with 15 nucleotides matching TRBD2. The CDR3 consists of 18 residues. V was clipped by 1 base and J by 9 bases; unmatched bases: 10. Germline V gene lookup returns CDR1 SEHNR and CDR2 FQNEAQ (reference sequence). CDR3 coding DNA: TGTGCCAGCAGCTTAGGGACTAGCGGGAGGGCCTCCGTCAGTGAGCAGTTCTTC. This sequence encodes CASSLGTSGRASVSEQFF. Based on the CDR3 plus reference TRBV7-9 and TRBJ2-1, the full variable domain is DTGVSQNPRHKITKRGQNVTFRCDPISEHNRLYWYRQTLGQGPEFLTYFQNEAQLEKSRLLSDRFSAERPKGSFSTLEIQRTEQGDSAMYLCASSLGTSGRASVSEQFFGPGTRLTVL.

V gene TRBV10-1 combines with J gene TRBJ1-2; D is possibly TRBD1 (5 bases). With 6 bases removed from V and 8 bases from J, the gap between germline ends came to 10 bases. In germline, CDR1 is WNHNN, CDR2 SYGVQD (reference sequence). This CDR3 is built from 11 residues. CDR3 in DNA: TGCGCCAGCAGGACCAGGGAAGGCTACACCTTC. It translates to CASRTREGYTF.

This clonotype was seen a few times. This sequence joins TRBV20-1 and TRBJ2-5, with TRBD1 matching over 10 bases. CDR3 length: 16 residues. V lost 5 bases, J lost 4 bases, and 13 bases stayed unmatched. Germline assignment: CDR1 DFQATT and CDR2 SNEGSKA (reference sequence). The CDR3 reads CSAGRPPGQGPETQYF. CDR3 in DNA: TGCAGTGCTGGAAGACCTCCGGGACAGGGGCCAGAGACCCAGTACTTC.

This clonotype was seen more than once but under ten times. The rearrangement links TRBV29-1 to TRBJ2-6; D is perhaps TRBD2 (5 bases). The V gene's germline CDR1 is SQVTM and CDR2 ANQGSEA. Trimming removed 7 bases at V and 0 bases at J, with 10 bases between. CDR3 length: 14 residues. The CDR3 coding sequence is TGCAGCGCTGGGGAGCGCTCTGGGGCCAACGTCCTGACTTTC. Protein: CSAGERSGANVLTF.

This clonotype has a handful of counts. This chain connects TRBV5-1 to TRBJ2-3; no clear D gene. The V end lost 4 bases, the J end lost 5 bases, and 17 bases lay between the germline ends. The CDR3 totals 15 residues. Germline V gives CDR1 SGHRS, CDR2 YFSETQ. In DNA form, the CDR3 reads TGCGCCAGCAGCGCCGGGTCCGCAGATAGAGATACGCAGTATTTT. Translated: CASSAGSADRDTQYF.

This clonotype was seen at least ten times. V and J are TRBV5-4 and TRBJ2-5; no reliable D call. Germline CDR1 SGHNT, CDR2 YYREEE (reference sequence). The CDR3 sequence is 12 residues long. V was shortened by 2 bases and J by 5 bases, with 7 bases between the two germline ends. CDR3 protein: CASSFLGETQYF. The DNA of the CDR3 is TGTGCCAGCAGCTTCCTGGGGGAGACCCAGTACTTC.

V and J are TRBV6-1 and TRBJ2-3, with a weak D call TRBD2 (6 bases). CDR3 size: 15 residues. Germline V lookup: CDR1 MNHNS, CDR2 SASEGT. The V and J ends lost 11 bases and 1 base respectively, with 19 bases between them. For the CDR3, the DNA is TGTGCCGGCCGTTCGGTGGGAGGCGGCACAGATACGCAGTATTTT. Its translation: CAGRSVGGGTDTQYF.

This clonotype has only a few counts. The chain uses TRBV20-1 and TRBJ2-5; possible D gene TRBD1, 5 bases. The CDR3 consists of 12 residues. Germline-derived CDR1 and CDR2 are DFQATT and SNEGSKA (reference sequence). Trimming took off 4 bases at V and 9 bases at J, with 15 bases between the two ends. CDR3 loop: CSAKDTSKAQYF. DNA for the CDR3: TGCAGTGCTAAGGACACTTCTAAGGCCCAGTACTTC.